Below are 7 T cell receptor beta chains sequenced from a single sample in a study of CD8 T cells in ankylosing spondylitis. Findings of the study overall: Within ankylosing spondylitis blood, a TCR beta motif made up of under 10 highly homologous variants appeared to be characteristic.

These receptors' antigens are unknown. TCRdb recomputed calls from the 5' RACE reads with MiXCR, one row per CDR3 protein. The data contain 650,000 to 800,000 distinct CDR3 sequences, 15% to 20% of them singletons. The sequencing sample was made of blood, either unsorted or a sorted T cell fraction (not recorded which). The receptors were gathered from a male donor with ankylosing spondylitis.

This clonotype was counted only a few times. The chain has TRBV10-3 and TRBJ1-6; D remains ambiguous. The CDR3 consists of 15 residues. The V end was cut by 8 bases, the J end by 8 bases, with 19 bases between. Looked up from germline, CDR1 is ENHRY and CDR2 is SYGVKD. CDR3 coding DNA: TGTGCCATCTCTAACGCGGACGTCGATGATTCACCCCTCCACTTT. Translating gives CAISNADVDDSPLHF.

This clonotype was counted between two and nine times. CDR3 in amino acids: CASMAGETQYF. CDR3 DNA sequence: TGTGCCAGCATGGCCGGAGAGACCCAGTACTTC. The chain combines TRBV2 with TRBJ2-5; D is unclear. V lost 7 bases and J 4 bases, leaving 7 bases between the germline ends. CDR1 and CDR2 from the germline V gene are SNHLY and FYNNEI. The CDR3 runs to 11 residues.

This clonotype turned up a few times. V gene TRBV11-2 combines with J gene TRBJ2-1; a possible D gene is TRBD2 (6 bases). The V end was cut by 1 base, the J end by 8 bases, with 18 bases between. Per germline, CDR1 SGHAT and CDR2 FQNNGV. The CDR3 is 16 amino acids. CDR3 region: CASSLGRGLRYYEQFF. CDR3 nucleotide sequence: TGTGCCAGCAGCTTAGGGAGGGGCCTTCGTTACTATGAGCAGTTCTTC.

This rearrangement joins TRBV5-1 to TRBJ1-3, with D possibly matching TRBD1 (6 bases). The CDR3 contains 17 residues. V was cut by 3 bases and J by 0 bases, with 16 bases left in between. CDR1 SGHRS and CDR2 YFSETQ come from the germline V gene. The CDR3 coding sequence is TGCGCCAGCAGCTGGACCGGACAGCCGAGCTCTGGAAACACCATATATTTT. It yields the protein CASSWTGQPSSGNTIYF.

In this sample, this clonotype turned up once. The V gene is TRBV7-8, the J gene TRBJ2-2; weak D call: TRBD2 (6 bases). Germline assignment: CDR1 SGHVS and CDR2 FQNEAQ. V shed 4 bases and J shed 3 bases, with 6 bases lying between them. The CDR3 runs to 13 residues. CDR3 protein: CASSWGDTGELFF. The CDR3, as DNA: TGTGCCAGCAGCTGGGGGGACACCGGGGAGCTGTTTTTT.

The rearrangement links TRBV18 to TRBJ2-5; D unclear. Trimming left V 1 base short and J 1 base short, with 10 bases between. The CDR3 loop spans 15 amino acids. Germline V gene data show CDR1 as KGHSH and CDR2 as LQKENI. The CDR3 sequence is CASSPLVVSQETQYF. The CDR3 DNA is TGTGCCAGCTCACCACTAGTCGTCAGCCAAGAGACCCAGTACTTC.

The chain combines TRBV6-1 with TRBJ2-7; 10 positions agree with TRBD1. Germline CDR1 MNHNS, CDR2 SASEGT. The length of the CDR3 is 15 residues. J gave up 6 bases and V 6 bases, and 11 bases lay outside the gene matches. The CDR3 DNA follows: TGTGCCAGCAGCGTTACCGGGACAGGGGTCCGCGAGCAGTACTTC. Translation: CASSVTGTGVREQYF.